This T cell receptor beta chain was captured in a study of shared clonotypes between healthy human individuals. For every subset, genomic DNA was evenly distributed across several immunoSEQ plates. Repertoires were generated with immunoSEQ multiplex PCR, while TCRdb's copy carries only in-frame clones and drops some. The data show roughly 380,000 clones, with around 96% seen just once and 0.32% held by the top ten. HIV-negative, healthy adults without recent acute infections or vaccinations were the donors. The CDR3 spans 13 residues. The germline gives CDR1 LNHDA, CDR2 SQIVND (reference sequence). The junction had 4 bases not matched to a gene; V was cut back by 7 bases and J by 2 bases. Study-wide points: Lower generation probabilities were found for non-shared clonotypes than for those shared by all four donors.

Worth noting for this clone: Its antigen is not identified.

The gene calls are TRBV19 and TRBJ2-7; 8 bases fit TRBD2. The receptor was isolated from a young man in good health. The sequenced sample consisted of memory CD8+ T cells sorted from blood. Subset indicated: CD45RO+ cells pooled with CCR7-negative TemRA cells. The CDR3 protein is CASIGAGAYEQYF. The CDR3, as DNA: TGTGCCAGTATCGGAGCGGGAGCCTACGAGCAGTACTTC. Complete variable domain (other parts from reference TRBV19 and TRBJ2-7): DGGITQSPKYLFRKEGQNVTLSCEQNLNHDAMYWYRQDPGQGLRLIYYSQIVNDFQKGDIAEGYSVSREKKESFPLTVTSAQKNPTAFYLCASIGAGAYEQYFGPGTRLTVT.